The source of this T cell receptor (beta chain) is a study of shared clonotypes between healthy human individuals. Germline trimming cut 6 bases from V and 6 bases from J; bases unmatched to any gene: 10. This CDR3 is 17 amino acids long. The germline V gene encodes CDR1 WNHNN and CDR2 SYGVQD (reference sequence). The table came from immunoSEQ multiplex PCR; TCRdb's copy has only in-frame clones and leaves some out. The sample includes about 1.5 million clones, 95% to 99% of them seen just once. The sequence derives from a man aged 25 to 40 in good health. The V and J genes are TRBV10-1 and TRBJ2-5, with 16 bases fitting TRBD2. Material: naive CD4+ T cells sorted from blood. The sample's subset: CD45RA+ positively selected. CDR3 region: CASSPAGLAGGVKTQYF. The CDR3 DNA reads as TGCGCCAGCAGCCCAGCGGGACTAGCGGGAGGGGTAAAGACCCAGTACTTC.